The entry below describes one TCR beta chain. The antigen is unknown. The diagnoses drew upon clinical symptoms, serum thyroxine and TRAb, thyroid ultrasound and orbital computed tomography. The source of the PBMCs was around 9 ml of fresh peripheral blood. The sample originates from a study of T cells in Graves' hyperthyroidism and ophthalmopathy. The study's findings and limits: A 13 V-J model separated ophthalmopathy from stable hyperthyroidism.

Regions amplified from RNA transcripts were the TCR beta CDR3 regions. The primer set for the first-round RT-PCR of the TCR CDR3 was HTBI. TCRdb analysed the multiplex PCR reads with MiXCR anew, one entry per CDR3 protein. The sample consists of 700,000 to 950,000 distinct CDR3 sequences, roughly 32% of them appearing once. CDR1 is KGHDR, CDR2 SFDVKD, per germline. The CDR3 runs 17 residues. The V gene lost 11 bases and the J gene lost 0 bases, with 21 bases spanning the gap. This clonotype was sampled from a woman aged 40 to 49 with Graves' hyperthyroidism. The V gene is TRBV24-1, the J gene TRBJ2-2, with D perhaps assigned TRBD1 or TRBD2 (5 bases each). Sequences were obtained from blood. The CDR3 loop reads CASSAQRGSTNTGELFF. As DNA, the CDR3 is TGTGCCAGTAGTGCCCAGAGGGGTAGTACGAACACCGGGGAGCTGTTTTTT.